Listed here are 5 T cell receptor beta chains from one sample, sequenced in a study of T cell repertoires in cytomegalovirus infection. TCRdb re-called the reads with MiXCR, one entry per CDR3 protein. Among some 500,000 distinct CDR3 sequences listed, roughly 42% were seen once. Their specific antigens are unknown. The sequencing used cultured PBMCs, collected from culture after CMV antigen stimulation. The receptors were gathered from a human donor in good health (CMV status not recorded). Some clones in this sample may be carry-over from other donors' samples.

This clonotype was picked up a small number of times. The V call is TRBV7-9, the J call TRBJ2-1; TRBD1 matches 8 bases. The V and J ends lost 3 bases and 9 bases, in that order; junction bases with no gene match: 10. The V gene's germline CDR1 is SEHNR and CDR2 FQNEAQ (reference sequence). This CDR3 is 15 amino acids long. The CDR3 is CASSFVGQGASEQFF. Here the CDR3 DNA reads TGTGCCAGCAGCTTCGTCGGACAGGGAGCCTCTGAGCAGTTCTTC.

The V call is TRBV6-6, the J call TRBJ2-5, with 8 positions matching TRBD1. The CDR3 is 16 amino acids. CDR1 is MNHNY, CDR2 SVGAGI, per germline (reference sequence). J was trimmed by 1 base and V by 0 bases; bases with no gene match: 4. CDR3 protein: CASSYSGQASQETQYF. The CDR3, as DNA: TGTGCCAGCAGTTACTCGGGACAGGCCAGCCAAGAGACCCAGTACTTC.

This chain joins TRBV7-6 and TRBJ2-7; 7 nucleotides match TRBD1. J was trimmed by 2 bases and V by 1 base; bases with no gene match: 5. CDR1 is SGHVS and CDR2 is FNYEAQ in the germline V gene. This CDR3 has 15 amino acids. The CDR3 protein is CASSLGNRGTYEQYF. In nucleotides, the CDR3 is TGTGCCAGCAGCTTAGGAAACAGGGGTACCTACGAGCAGTACTTC.

This clonotype was seen a few times. The rearrangement joins TRBV6-5 to TRBJ2-3; D ambiguous. Germline V gives CDR1 MNHEY, CDR2 SVGAGI. The V and J ends lost 6 bases and 6 bases respectively, with 10 bases between them. This CDR3 has 12 amino acids. The CDR3 region is CASRMLGDTQYF. CDR3 DNA sequence: TGTGCCAGCAGGATGTTGGGGGATACGCAGTATTTT.

The chain is built from TRBV2 and TRBJ2-5, with D unclear. V was trimmed by 6 bases and J by 0 bases, leaving 5 bases between them. Germline V gene lookup returns CDR1 SNHLY and CDR2 FYNNEI. The CDR3 sequence is 12 residues long. For the CDR3, the DNA is TGTGCCAGCAGCATGGACCAAGAGACCCAGTACTTC. Translation: CASSMDQETQYF.